This TCR beta chain was recorded in a study of siplizumab effects on memory and regulatory T cells. Findings and caveats of the study: The study found naive T cells seemingly more diverse than memory cells and seemingly major alloresponse contributors.

Germline-derived CDR1 and CDR2 are LNHDA and SQIVND (reference sequence). The CDR3 is 15 residues long. J was trimmed by 8 bases and V by 5 bases; bases with no gene match: 12. TCRdb's copy holds only in-frame clones and misses some; the assay was immunoSEQ multiplex PCR. The data contain around 68,000 clones, 88% of them singletons. In the case of this clone: Antigen: not known.

The sequence derives from a human donor in good health. The rearrangement links TRBV19 to TRBJ1-5; 7 positions match TRBD1. The sequenced sample was Tregs sorted from blood. The CDR3 DNA is TGTGCCAGTAGTCCCGGGCAGGGGGGATCGGAGCCCCAGCATTTT. The encoded protein is CASSPGQGGSEPQHF.